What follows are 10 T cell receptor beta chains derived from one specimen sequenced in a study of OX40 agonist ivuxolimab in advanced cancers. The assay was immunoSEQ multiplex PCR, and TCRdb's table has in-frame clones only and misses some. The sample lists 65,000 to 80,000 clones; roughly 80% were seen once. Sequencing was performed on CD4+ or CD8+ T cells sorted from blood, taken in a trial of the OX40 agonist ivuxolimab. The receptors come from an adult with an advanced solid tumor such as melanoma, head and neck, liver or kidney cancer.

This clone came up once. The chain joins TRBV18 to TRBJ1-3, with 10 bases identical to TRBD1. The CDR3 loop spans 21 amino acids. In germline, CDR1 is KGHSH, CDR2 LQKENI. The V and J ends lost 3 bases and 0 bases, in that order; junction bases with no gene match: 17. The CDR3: CASSPRVAPGQGYSSGNTIYF. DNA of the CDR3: TGTGCCAGCTCACCCAGGGTCGCACCGGGACAGGGGTACTCCTCTGGAAACACCATATATTTT.

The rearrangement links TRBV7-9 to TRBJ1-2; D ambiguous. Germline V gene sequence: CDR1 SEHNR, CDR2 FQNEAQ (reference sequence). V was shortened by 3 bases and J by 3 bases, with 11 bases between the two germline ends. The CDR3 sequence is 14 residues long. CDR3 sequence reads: CASSLGSIDYGYTF. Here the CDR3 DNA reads TGTGCCAGCAGCTTGGGGAGTATTGACTATGGCTACACCTTC.

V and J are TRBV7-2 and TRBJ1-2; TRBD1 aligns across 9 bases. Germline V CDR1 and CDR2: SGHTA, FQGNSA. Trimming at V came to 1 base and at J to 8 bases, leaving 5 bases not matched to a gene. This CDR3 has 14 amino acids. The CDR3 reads CASSLGGQGLGYTF. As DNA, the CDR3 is TGTGCCAGCAGCTTAGGGGGACAGGGTCTAGGCTACACCTTC.

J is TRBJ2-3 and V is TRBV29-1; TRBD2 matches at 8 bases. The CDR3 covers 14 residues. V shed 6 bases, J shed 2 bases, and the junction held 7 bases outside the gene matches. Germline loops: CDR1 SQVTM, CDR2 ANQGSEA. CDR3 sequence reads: CSVLAGGYTDTQYF. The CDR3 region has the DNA TGCAGCGTCCTCGCGGGAGGTTACACAGATACGCAGTATTTT.

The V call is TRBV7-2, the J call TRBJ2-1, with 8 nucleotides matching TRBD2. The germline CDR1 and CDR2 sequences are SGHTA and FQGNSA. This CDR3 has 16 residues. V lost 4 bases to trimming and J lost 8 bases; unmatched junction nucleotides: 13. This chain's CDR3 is CASSSLGAGGIDEQFF. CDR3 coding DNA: TGTGCCAGCAGCTCCCTAGGGGCGGGAGGTATCGATGAGCAGTTCTTC.

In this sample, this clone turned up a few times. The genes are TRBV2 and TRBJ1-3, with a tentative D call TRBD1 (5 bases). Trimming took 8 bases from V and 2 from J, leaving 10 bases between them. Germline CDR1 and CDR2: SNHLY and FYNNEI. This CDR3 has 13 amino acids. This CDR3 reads CASAQGTGNTIYF. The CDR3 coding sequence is TGTGCCAGCGCCCAGGGTACTGGAAACACCATATATTTT. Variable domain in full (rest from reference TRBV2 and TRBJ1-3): EPEVTQTPSHQVTQMGQEVILRCVPISNHLYFYWYRQILGQKVEFLVSFYNNEISEKSEIFDDQFSVERPDGSNFTLKIRSTKLEDSAMYFCASAQGTGNTIYFGEGSWLTVV.

The CDR3 DNA is TGTGCCAGCAGGAACCCCACGGGGGGGTATGGCTACACCTTC. Amino acids: CASRNPTGGYGYTF. The chain has TRBV5-4 and TRBJ1-2; maybe TRBD1 (5 bases). The germline V gene has CDR1 SGHNT and CDR2 YYREEE (reference sequence). There are 14 residues in the CDR3. Trimming removed 5 bases at V and 5 bases at J, with 16 bases between.

CDR3: CASSLGPQGTGNTIYF. DNA for the CDR3: TGCGCCAGCAGCTTGGGCCCACAGGGAACTGGAAACACCATATATTTT. The chain joins TRBV5-1 to TRBJ1-3, with D maybe TRBD1 (6 bases). V shed 0 bases and J shed 2 bases, with 12 bases lying between them. Germline CDR1 is SGHRS and CDR2 is YFSETQ. There are 16 residues in the CDR3.

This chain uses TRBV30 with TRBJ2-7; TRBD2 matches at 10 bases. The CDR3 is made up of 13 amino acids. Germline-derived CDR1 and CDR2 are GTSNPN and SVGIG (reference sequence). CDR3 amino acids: CAPNERGGREQYV. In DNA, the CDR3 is TGTGCTCCAAATGAGCGGGGGGGCCGGGAGCAGTACGTC.

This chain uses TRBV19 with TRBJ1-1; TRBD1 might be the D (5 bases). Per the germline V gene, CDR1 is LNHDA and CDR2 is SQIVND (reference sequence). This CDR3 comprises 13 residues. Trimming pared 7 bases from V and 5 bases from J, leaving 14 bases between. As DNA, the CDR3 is TGTGCCAGTAAATTCGGGGGTCGGACTGAAGCTTTCTTT. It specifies CASKFGGRTEAFF.